This passage covers 28 T cell receptor gamma chains from one sample sequenced in a study of γδ T cells in repeated Plasmodium falciparum infection (dated by TCRdb to the early 2020s). The method behind the library was multiplex PCR. The instrument was an Illumina MiSeq. TCRdb called clones from the public reads with CATT, and repeated DNA sequences were later combined into one row. The sample table records around 24,000 gamma-chain clones; over 2.5% of these occur just once. The ten largest clones represent about 33% of the sample. For bulk TCR repertoire analysis, Vgamma9/Vdelta2+ and Vdelta2-negative gammadelta T cell populations were flow-sorted out of peripheral blood mononuclear cells. The specimen was gamma-delta T cells from blood. Source of these receptors: a pool of human donors (malaria-infected and uninfected, not separated).

This clone was detected ten times or more. This chain connects TRGV2 to TRGJ1 or TRGJ2. V lost 0 bases and J lost 6; bases outside the gene matches: 8. The CDR3 is 14 amino acids. The germline CDR1 and CDR2 sequences are EGSNGY and YDSYNSKV. As DNA, the CDR3 is TGTGCCACCTGGGACGGGACTAGTGGTTATAAGAAACTCTTT. Residues: CATWDGTSGYKKLF.

This clone appeared many times. TCRdb's entry gives the protein of a much larger clone, which mismatches this DNA's translation at residue 6, likely from a read error; the protein reported here is translated from the DNA. The chain uses TRGV9 and TRGJ1 or TRGJ2. Germline loops: CDR1 GITISATS, CDR2 ISYDGTV (reference sequence). The CDR3 runs to 15 residues. Trimming removed 3 bases from V and 3 bases from J; junction bases left unmatched: 11. CDR3 bases: TGTGCCTTGTGGGAGCCCCCGGAGGTTTATTATAAGAAACTCTTT. It codes for CALWEPPEVYYKKLF.

This clone was observed a handful of times. The protein recorded in TCRdb matches a much larger clone and deviates from this DNA's translation at residue 7, suggesting a read error; the protein here is obtained by translating the DNA. This chain connects TRGV9 to TRGJ1 or TRGJ2. The J gene comes from matching the DNA to germline here; TCRdb lacks it. The CDR3 spans 20 residues. V was pared by 5 bases and J by 6 bases, with 31 bases of the junction left unmatched. From germline, CDR1 is GITISATS and CDR2 ISYDGTV (reference sequence). CDR3 in DNA: TGTGCCTTGTGGGGACTGGATATATCTCCTCCTACCTTGGATTGTTATAAGAAACTCTTT. Translated, it gives CALWGLDISPPTLDCYKKLF.

A remark on this clone: A read error is the likely source, as a far larger clone sits one nucleotide away. The chain uses TRGV9 and TRGJ1 or TRGJ2. TCRdb records no J gene; here it was assigned by comparing the DNA to germline. The junction had 8 bases not matched to a gene; V was cut back by 3 bases and J by 6 bases. CDR1 is GITISATS and CDR2 is ISYDGTV in the germline V gene (reference sequence). The CDR3 totals 13 residues. CDR3 in DNA: TGTGCCTTGTGGGAGCCGAATGGTTATAAGAAACTCTTT. As protein: CALWEPNGYKKLF.

Turning to this clone: The protein that TCRdb holds for this DNA derives from a much larger clone and differs from the translated DNA at residue 7, which likely indicates a read error; the protein shown here is translated from the DNA. The genes are TRGV9 and TRGJP. As TCRdb names no J gene, one was assigned here on the basis of a DNA match to germline. Trimming at V came to 2 bases and at J to 4 bases, leaving 5 bases not matched to a gene. Germline CDR1 GITISATS, CDR2 ISYDGTV (reference sequence). The CDR3 has 17 amino acids. CDR3 coding DNA: TGTGCCTTGTGGGAGGCAGATCAAGAGTTGGGCAAAAAAATCAAGGTATTT. It codes for CALWEADQELGKKIKVF.

This clone was recorded at least ten times. The CDR3 is CATWDGPVENYYKKLF. In DNA, the CDR3 is TGTGCCACCTGGGACGGGCCTGTCGAGAATTATTATAAGAAACTCTTT. This sequence joins TRGV2 and TRGJ1 or TRGJ2. The CDR3 extends over 16 amino acids. With V trimmed by 0 bases and J by 0 bases, 8 bases remained unmatched. Germline values: CDR1 EGSNGY, CDR2 YDSYNSKV.

Regarding this clone: The amino acid sequence in TCRdb belongs to a much larger clone and departs from this DNA's translation at residue 5, likely a sequencing read error; the sequence shown is translated from the DNA. The V gene call is TRGV9, and the J gene call is absent. The CDR3 consists of 11 residues. Germline values: CDR1 GITISATS, CDR2 ISYDGTV (reference sequence). CDR3 in DNA: TGTGCCTTGTGGAAGGTGGGGGTAAAACTCTTT. Amino acids: CALWKVGVKLF.

This clone has a count of ten or more. The translation of this DNA and the TCRdb protein of a much larger clone differ at residue 5, probably owing to a read error; the protein shown here is translated from the DNA. V is TRGV9 and J is TRGJ1 or TRGJ2. Matching the DNA to germline supplied the J gene, which TCRdb does not give. Germline V gene sequence: CDR1 GITISATS, CDR2 ISYDGTV (reference sequence). J lost 9 bases, V lost 8 bases, and 4 bases had no gene match. This CDR3 region has 9 residues. CDR3 in DNA: TGTGCCTTGTTGGGTAAGAAACTCTTT. Translating it yields CALLGKKLF.

In its sample, this clone was seen a few times. A read error is the likely source, as a far larger clone sits one nucleotide away. The sample carries other DNA sequences with the same CDR3. The J gene is TRGJ1 or TRGJ2, the V gene TRGV9. TCRdb does not report a J gene; here it was assigned by matching the DNA to germline references. The length of the CDR3 is 13 residues. Germline loops: CDR1 GITISATS, CDR2 ISYDGTV (reference sequence). The CDR3 region has the DNA TGTGCCCTGTGGGAGGTGTACTGTTATAAGAAACTCTTT. Protein sequence: CALWEVYCYKKLF.

At least ten counts were recorded for this clone. The chain links TRGV9 to TRGJP. J gave up 4 bases and V 2 bases, and 8 bases lay outside the gene matches. There are 18 residues in the CDR3. From germline, CDR1 is GITISATS and CDR2 ISYDGTV (reference sequence). The CDR3 DNA follows: TGTGCCTTGTGGGAGGAACTAAACCAAGAGTTGGGCAAAAAAATCAAGGTATTT. This encodes CALWEELNQELGKKIKVF.

The sample holds many counts of this clone. This likely stems from a read error, as it lies one base from a far larger clone. Other DNA sequences in the same sample also yield this CDR3. The genes are TRGV9 and TRGJ1 or TRGJ2. As TCRdb names no J gene, one was assigned here on the basis of a DNA match to germline. Germline V gene data show CDR1 as GITISATS and CDR2 as ISYDGTV (reference sequence). The CDR3 has 11 residues. The CDR3 DNA reads TGTGCCCTGTGGGAGGGAAATAAGAAACTCTTT. Translating it yields CALWEGNKKLF.

This clone was recorded a few times. TCRdb attributes to this sequence the protein of a much larger clone, which differs from the DNA translation at residue 13; a read error is likely, and the protein displayed is translated from the DNA. The V call is TRGV4, the J call TRGJ1 or TRGJ2. No J gene was available from TCRdb, and it was assigned here by a germline match of the DNA. Germline CDR1 EGSTGY, CDR2 YDSYTSSV. The CDR3 length is 18 residues. The CDR3 DNA follows: TGTGCCACCTGGGGAGTGGGGGTTGATGGAGTGAATTGTTATAAGAAACTCTTT. Translating gives CATWGVGVDGVNCYKKLF.

This clone was recorded a few times. This DNA's translation and the protein TCRdb lists, from a much larger clone, do not match at residue 9, likely due to a read error; the protein shown is translated from the DNA. The rearrangement links TRGV9 to TRGJ1 or TRGJ2. V lost 3 bases and J lost 15; bases outside the gene matches: 11. CDR1 is GITISATS, CDR2 ISYDGTV, per germline (reference sequence). CDR3 size: 11 residues. CDR3: CALWERMERLF. The DNA for the CDR3 is TGTGCCTTGTGGGAGCGGATGGAGAGACTCTTT.

This clone showed up many times. TCRdb lists the protein of a much larger clone for this DNA, which differs at residue 5, so this is likely a read error; the protein given here is translated from the DNA itself. V gene TRGV9 combines with J gene TRGJ1 or TRGJ2. Assignment of the J gene here rests on matching the DNA to germline, because TCRdb gives none. V lost 7 bases, J lost 0 bases, and 18 bases stayed unmatched. Per germline, CDR1 GITISATS and CDR2 ISYDGTV (reference sequence). The CDR3 length is 17 residues. The DNA for the CDR3 is TGTGCCTTGTGTCCCCACAACCGACAACCGAATTATTATAAGAAACTCTTT. Its translation is CALCPHNRQPNYYKKLF.

On this clone: It differs at one base from a far larger clone, so likely a read error. Other DNA sequences in the sample encode the same CDR3. The V gene is TRGV9, the J gene TRGJ1 or TRGJ2. No J segment appears in TCRdb, so it was assigned here by matching the sequence to germline. The germline gives CDR1 GITISATS, CDR2 ISYDGTV (reference sequence). The CDR3 contains 14 residues. The V and J ends lost 0 bases and 7 bases, in that order; junction bases with no gene match: 9. The CDR3 DNA sequence: TGTGCCTTGTGGGAGGTGCAGGGCTACTATAAGAAACTCTTT. It is translated as CALWEVQGYYKKLF.

Many counts were recorded for this clone. It is likely a read error: a sequence one base away is far more abundant. No DNA is shown, since the ends of the CDR3 on it are uncertain; the CDR3 is the one TCRdb lists. The V gene is TRGV5; the J gene was not called. Germline CDR1 and CDR2: VINAFY and YDVSNSKD. The CDR3 is 32 amino acids in total, end residues counted. CDR3 residues: CATWDRRRIIRNSLAVEQHWLSQVSIGRIQHF.

In this sample, this clone turned up many times. A far larger clone is one nucleotide away, so this likely arose from a read error. This specimen includes other DNA sequences encoding the same CDR3. V usage is TRGV9 and J usage is TRGJP. There are 16 residues in the CDR3. The germline V gene has CDR1 GITISATS and CDR2 ISYDGTV (reference sequence). CDR3 residues: CALWEYQELGKKIKVF. The CDR3 DNA sequence: TGTGCCTTATGGGAGTATCAAGAGTTGGGCAAAAAAATCAAGGTATTT.

This clone was found many times. A read error likely explains why the TCRdb protein, taken from a much larger clone, differs from this DNA's translation at residue 8; the protein shown is translated from the DNA. The V and J genes are TRGV9 and TRGJ1 or TRGJ2. The V gene's germline CDR1 is GITISATS and CDR2 ISYDGTV (reference sequence). The CDR3 loop spans 10 amino acids. The CDR3 here is CALWGSKRLF. The DNA for the CDR3 is TGTGCCTTGTGGGGTTCCAAGAGACTCTTT.

This clone showed up many times. TCRdb's entry gives the protein of a much larger clone, which mismatches this DNA's translation at residue 10, likely from a read error; the protein reported here is translated from the DNA. This sequence joins TRGV9 and TRGJ1 or TRGJ2. Germline V lookup: CDR1 GITISATS, CDR2 ISYDGTV (reference sequence). The CDR3 spans 16 residues. V shed 0 bases and J 5 bases; nucleotides not matched to a gene: 13. The CDR3: CALWEVHNGGNYKKLF. The CDR3 nucleotides read TGTGCCTTGTGGGAGGTGCACAATGGCGGAAATTATAAGAAACTCTTT.

This clone was counted only a few times. This DNA's translation and the protein TCRdb lists, from a much larger clone, do not match at residue 13, likely due to a read error; the protein shown is translated from the DNA. The V gene is listed as TRGV2; no J gene was called. This CDR3 is 15 amino acids long. The germline V gene has CDR1 EGSNGY and CDR2 YDSYNSKV. In DNA form, the CDR3 reads TGTGCCACCTGGGAAAATTATAGTAGTGATTGGATCAGGACGTTT. Translated, it gives CATWENYSSDWIRTF.

This clone appeared many times. For this DNA, TCRdb reports the protein of a much larger clone, which diverges at residue 7, most likely from a read error; the protein presented here is translated directly from the DNA. The chain recombines TRGV9 with TRGJP1. This CDR3 is 15 amino acids long. The germline V gene has CDR1 GITISATS and CDR2 ISYDGTV (reference sequence). Losses at the gene ends were 3 bases for V and 1 base for J; bases not matched to a gene: 5. The chain's CDR3 is CALWEFRTTGWFKIF. As DNA, the CDR3 is TGTGCCTTGTGGGAGTTCCGTACCACTGGTTGGTTCAAGATATTT.

This clone came up many times. A read error may be the cause here, since a much bigger clone is one base away. This rearrangement joins TRGV2 to TRGJ1 or TRGJ2. Germline trimming cut 3 bases from V and 7 bases from J; bases unmatched to any gene: 3. The CDR3 length is 11 residues. Germline values: CDR1 EGSNGY, CDR2 YDSYNSKV. CDR3: CATWDRYKKLF. As DNA, the CDR3 is TGTGCCACCTGGGACAGATATAAGAAACTCTTT.

This clone has only a few counts. TCRdb's listed protein matches a much larger clone and diverges from this DNA's translation at residue 6, likely through a read error; the protein shown comes from the DNA. V and J are TRGV9 and TRGJP. As TCRdb names no J gene, one was assigned here on the basis of a DNA match to germline. The J segment lost 11 bases and the V segment lost 3 bases, leaving 7 bases of the junction unmatched. The CDR3 sequence is 15 residues long. Germline CDR1 GITISATS, CDR2 ISYDGTV (reference sequence). Written as DNA, the CDR3 is TGTGCCTTGTGGGAGTCCCCGGTGGGCAAAAAAATCAAGGTATTT. It specifies CALWESPVGKKIKVF.

This clone has just a few counts. The TCRdb protein comes from a much larger clone and disagrees with this DNA's translation at residue 10, likely due to a read error; the protein given here is derived from the DNA. The rearrangement uses TRGV4 and TRGJ1 or TRGJ2. Assignment of the J gene here rests on matching the DNA to germline, because TCRdb gives none. V lost 2 bases to trimming and J lost 11 bases; unmatched junction nucleotides: 12. Germline-derived CDR1 and CDR2 are EGSTGY and YDSYTSSV. The CDR3 loop spans 13 amino acids. CDR3 loop: CATWDARGHEKLF. CDR3 in DNA: TGTGCCACCTGGGATGCCCGGGGGCATGAGAAACTCTTT.

This clone was detected a few times. The chain carries TRGV4 and TRGJ1 or TRGJ2. V trimming: 5 bases; J trimming: 12 bases; junction bases outside the gene matches: 13. Germline values: CDR1 EGSTGY, CDR2 YDSYTSSV. The CDR3 spans 12 residues. CDR3 nucleotide sequence: TGTGCCACCTGGGTCACCGGCTGTTGGAAACTCTTT. The encoded protein is CATWVTGCWKLF.

This clone showed up many times. TCRdb's protein for this DNA is that of a much larger clone and differs from the translation at residue 12, likely a read error; the protein shown is the DNA translation. The rearrangement links TRGV2 to TRGJ1 or TRGJ2. There are 14 residues in the CDR3. Per germline, CDR1 EGSNGY and CDR2 YDSYNSKV. CDR3 protein: CATWDASDYYKELF. The CDR3 DNA reads TGTGCCACCTGGGACGCCTCGGATTATTATAAGGAACTCTTT.

Points on this clone: One base separates it from a far larger clone, so it is likely a read error. The same CDR3 can be traced to other DNA sequences in this sample. The V gene call reads TRGV9; no J gene was called. The germline V gene encodes CDR1 GITISATS and CDR2 ISYDGTV (reference sequence). The CDR3 spans 17 residues. The CDR3 DNA reads TGTGCCTTGTGGGAGAAGGGGCAAGAGTTGGGCAAAAAAATCAAAGTATTT. Translation gives CALWEKGQELGKKIKVF.

As to this clone: A read error is likely here: a far larger clone is one base away. The DNA is omitted, as the CDR3 cannot be located on it reliably, and the CDR3 follows TCRdb's listing. In the same sample, other DNA sequences code for this CDR3. Called V gene: TRGV2; the J gene was not called. The CDR3 totals 32 residues, both ends included. CDR1 EGSNGY and CDR2 YDSYNSKV come from the germline V gene. The CDR3 sequence: CATWDGRRIIRNSLAVEQHLLSQVSIGRIQHF.